Listed here are 16 T cell receptor beta chains from one sample, sequenced in a study of technical replicates of blood from a few donors. The repertoire was sequenced with immunoSEQ multiplex PCR; TCRdb's copy has only in-frame clones and lacks some. The sample shows fewer than 95,000 clones, about 94% of them seen only once. Sample: T cells isolated from PBMCs. The receptors here all came from a human donor in good health.

The chain employs TRBV5-6 and TRBJ2-4, with 15 bases matching TRBD2. The V gene's germline CDR1 is SGHDT and CDR2 YYEEEE. The J segment lost 9 bases and the V segment lost 4 bases, leaving 5 bases of the junction unmatched. The CDR3 loop spans 15 amino acids. Written as DNA, the CDR3 is TGTGCCAGCAGCGGACTAGCGGGAGGGGGGAGCATTCAGTACTTC. Encoded protein: CASSGLAGGGSIQYF.

The chain links TRBV27 to TRBJ2-7; a weak D match, TRBD2 (6 bases). V lost 3 bases, J lost 5 bases, and 11 bases lay in between. This CDR3 region has 13 residues. Germline CDR1 reads MNHEY; CDR2 reads SMNVEV (reference sequence). CDR3 DNA sequence: TGTGCCAGCAGTTTCGGGACTTCCAACGAGCAGTACTTC. Protein sequence: CASSFGTSNEQYF.

This rearrangement joins TRBV28 to TRBJ2-4; no definite D call. The CDR3 runs 17 residues. Germline V gene sequence: CDR1 MDHEN, CDR2 SYDVKM. Trimming shortened V by 6 bases and J by 0 bases, and 18 bases separated the two germline ends. The CDR3 DNA is TGTGCCAGCAGCCGGTCTAGTGAAATCCTAGCCAAAAACATTCAGTACTTC. Translated, it gives CASSRSSEILAKNIQYF.

This clone showed up just once. CDR3 in amino acids: CASSEQASGNTIYF. The CDR3 region has the DNA TGTGCCAGTAGCGAACAGGCATCTGGAAACACCATATATTTT. V is TRBV19 and J is TRBJ1-3; D is perhaps TRBD1 (5 bases). CDR3 length: 14 amino acids. The ends were cut back, 6 bases at V and 1 base at J, with 10 bases in the middle. The germline V gene encodes CDR1 LNHDA and CDR2 SQIVND (reference sequence).

The chain joins TRBV4-2 to TRBJ2-6, with D perhaps TRBD2 (6 bases). The CDR3 runs 16 residues. Trimming stripped 1 base from V and 2 bases from J, with 9 bases between. In germline, CDR1 is LGHNA, CDR2 YNFKEQ. CDR3 protein: CASSQGSGAGANVLTF. DNA for the CDR3: TGTGCCAGCAGCCAAGGTTCGGGAGCTGGGGCCAACGTCCTGACTTTC.

This rearrangement joins TRBV6-1 to TRBJ2-1, with D possibly TRBD2 on 7 matching bases. Trimming stripped 0 bases from V and 4 bases from J, with 13 bases between. CDR3 length equals 16 residues. Looked up from germline, CDR1 is MNHNS and CDR2 is SASEGT. The CDR3 DNA follows: TGTGCCAGCAGTGAAGCTGGACGGGGGGCGTACAATGAGCAGTTCTTC. Amino acid sequence: CASSEAGRGAYNEQFF.

CDR3 nucleotide sequence: TGTGCCAGCAGCGCTACAGGGGGCGCGTCTCGAAACACCATATATTTT. It specifies CASSATGGASRNTIYF. V gene TRBV9 combines with J gene TRBJ1-3; the match to TRBD1 covers 9 bases. This CDR3 is built from 16 residues. The germline V gene encodes CDR1 SGDLS and CDR2 YYNGEE. After removal of 3 bases from V and 5 bases from J, the junction contained 9 bases not matched to a gene.

V is TRBV7-8 and J is TRBJ2-5; 12 bases match TRBD2. V trimming: 1 base; J trimming: 3 bases; junction bases outside the gene matches: 0. This CDR3 is 15 amino acids long. Germline loops: CDR1 SGHVS, CDR2 FQNEAQ. The CDR3 loop is CASSLGLAGEETQYF. The CDR3, as DNA: TGTGCCAGCAGCTTAGGACTAGCGGGAGAAGAGACCCAGTACTTC.

V gene TRBV5-6 combines with J gene TRBJ2-2; no clear D gene. Germline loops: CDR1 SGHDT, CDR2 YYEEEE. The V gene lost 0 bases and the J gene lost 1 base, with 7 bases spanning the gap. The CDR3 totals 15 residues. The CDR3 here is CASSLVDRNTGELFF. CDR3 DNA sequence: TGTGCCAGCAGCTTGGTCGATAGGAACACCGGGGAGCTGTTTTTT.

The rearrangement joins TRBV28 to TRBJ1-2, with D perhaps TRBD1 (5 bases). The germline V gene has CDR1 MDHEN and CDR2 SYDVKM. The CDR3 is 15 residues long. Trimming pared 6 bases from V and 6 bases from J, leaving 20 bases between. The CDR3 sequence is CASRPSSRARDGYTF. CDR3 bases: TGTGCCAGCAGACCATCGTCCAGGGCCAGGGATGGCTACACCTTC.

J is TRBJ2-5 and V is TRBV7-9; D possibly corresponds to TRBD1 (6 bases). The CDR3 contains 12 residues. V was shortened by 7 bases and J by 5 bases, with 11 bases between the two germline ends. Germline-derived CDR1 and CDR2 are SEHNR and FQNEAQ (reference sequence). DNA of the CDR3: TGTGCCAGCACCCAGGGGTGGGAGACCCAGTACTTC. Encoded protein: CASTQGWETQYF.

The rearrangement links TRBV27 to TRBJ1-4; D gene unclear. V was trimmed by 2 bases and J by 4 bases, leaving 11 bases between them. CDR3 length: 15 amino acids. Germline loops: CDR1 MNHEY, CDR2 SMNVEV (reference sequence). The CDR3 protein is CASSLSGEGNEKLFF. The CDR3 DNA is TGTGCCAGCAGTTTAAGTGGGGAGGGTAATGAAAAACTGTTTTTT.

The chain is built from TRBV5-4 and TRBJ2-7; 10 bases map to TRBD2. This CDR3 comprises 14 residues. The germline V gene has CDR1 SGHNT and CDR2 YYREEE (reference sequence). Germline trimming cut 4 bases from V and 7 bases from J; bases unmatched to any gene: 8. This chain's CDR3 is CASSRLAGVGEQYF. The CDR3 DNA is TGTGCCAGCAGCCGCCTAGCGGGAGTAGGTGAGCAGTACTTC.

CDR3 protein: CASSLYGTDTQYF. Here the CDR3 DNA reads TGTGCCAGCAGCTTATATGGCACAGATACGCAGTATTTT. J is TRBJ2-3 and V is TRBV7-6; D gene uncertain. Trimming left V 2 bases short and J 1 base short, with 4 bases between. This CDR3 comprises 13 residues. Germline V CDR1 and CDR2: SGHVS, FNYEAQ.

This chain uses TRBV4-1 with TRBJ2-7; 7 bases fit TRBD2. The V gene's germline CDR1 is MGHRA and CDR2 YSYEKL. V lost 0 bases to trimming and J lost 0 bases; unmatched junction nucleotides: 17. The CDR3 length is 20 residues. CDR3 region: CASSQDVRTRRGGDSYEQYF. The CDR3 nucleotides read TGCGCCAGCAGCCAAGATGTACGGACAAGGAGGGGAGGGGACTCCTACGAGCAGTACTTC.

The V and J genes are TRBV7-8 and TRBJ2-7, with D perhaps TRBD1 (5 bases). CDR1 and CDR2 (germline): SGHVS, FQNEAQ. Trimming cost V 2 bases and J 2 bases, with 10 bases left between them. The CDR3 length is 14 residues. CDR3 DNA: TGTGCCAGCAGCTTAACAGGCCTCGCCTACGAGCAGTACTTC. Its translation: CASSLTGLAYEQYF. Full variable domain (outside the CDR3, taken from reference TRBV7-8 and TRBJ2-7): GAGVSQSPRYKVAKRGQDVALRCDPISGHVSLFWYQQALGQGPEFLTYFQNEAQLDKSGLPSDRFFAERPEGSVSTLKIQRTQQEDSAVYLCASSLTGLAYEQYFGPGTRLTVT.